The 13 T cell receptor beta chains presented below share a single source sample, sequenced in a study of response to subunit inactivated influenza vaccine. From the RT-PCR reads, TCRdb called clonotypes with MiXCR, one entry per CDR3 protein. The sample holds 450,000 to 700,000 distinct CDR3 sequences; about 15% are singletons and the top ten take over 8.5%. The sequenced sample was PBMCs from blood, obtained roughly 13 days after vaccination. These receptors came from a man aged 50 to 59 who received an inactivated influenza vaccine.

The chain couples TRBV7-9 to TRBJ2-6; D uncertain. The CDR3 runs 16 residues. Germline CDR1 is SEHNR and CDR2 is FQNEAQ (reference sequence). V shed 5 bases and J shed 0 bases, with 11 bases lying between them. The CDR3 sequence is CASSPPMASGANVLTF. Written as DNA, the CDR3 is TGTGCCAGCAGCCCCCCCATGGCCTCTGGGGCCAACGTCCTGACTTTC.

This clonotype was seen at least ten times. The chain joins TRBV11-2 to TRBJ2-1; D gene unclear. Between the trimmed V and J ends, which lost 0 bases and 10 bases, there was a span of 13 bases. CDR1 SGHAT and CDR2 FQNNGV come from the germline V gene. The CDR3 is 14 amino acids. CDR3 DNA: TGTGCCAGCAGCTTAGACCTGGGCGCAAGGGAGCAGTTCTTC. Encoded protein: CASSLDLGAREQFF.

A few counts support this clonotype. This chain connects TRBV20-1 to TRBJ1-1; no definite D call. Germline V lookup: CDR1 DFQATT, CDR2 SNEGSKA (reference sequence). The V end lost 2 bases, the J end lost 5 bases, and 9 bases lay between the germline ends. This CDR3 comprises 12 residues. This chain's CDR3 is CSARQDITEAFF. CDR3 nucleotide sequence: TGCAGTGCTAGACAAGACATAACTGAAGCTTTCTTT.

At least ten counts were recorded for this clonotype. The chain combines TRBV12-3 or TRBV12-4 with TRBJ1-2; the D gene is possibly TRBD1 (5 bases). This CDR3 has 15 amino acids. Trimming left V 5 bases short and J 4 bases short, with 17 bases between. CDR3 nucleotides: TGTGCCAGCAGTCAGGATGAACAGGCCACCTATGGCTACACCTTC. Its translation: CASSQDEQATYGYTF.

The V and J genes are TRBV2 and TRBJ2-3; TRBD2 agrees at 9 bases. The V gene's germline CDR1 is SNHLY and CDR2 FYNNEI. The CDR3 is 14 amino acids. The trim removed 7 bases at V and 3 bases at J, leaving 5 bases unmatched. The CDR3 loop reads CASNAGGPTDTQYF. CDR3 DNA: TGTGCCAGCAATGCGGGAGGGCCGACAGATACGCAGTATTTT.

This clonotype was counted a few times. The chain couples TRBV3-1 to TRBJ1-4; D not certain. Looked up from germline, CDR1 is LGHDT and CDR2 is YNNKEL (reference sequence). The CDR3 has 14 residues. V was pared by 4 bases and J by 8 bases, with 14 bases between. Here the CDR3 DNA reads TGTGCCAGCAGCCCGCGGGCAGGTCGGGAAAAACTGTTTTTT. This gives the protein CASSPRAGREKLFF.

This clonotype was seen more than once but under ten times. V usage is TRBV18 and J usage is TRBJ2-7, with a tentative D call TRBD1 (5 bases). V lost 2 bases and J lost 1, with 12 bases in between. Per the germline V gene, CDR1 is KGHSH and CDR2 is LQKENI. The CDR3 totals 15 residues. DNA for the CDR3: TGTGCCAGCTCACCAAGCAAGGGGCTTTCCTACGAGCAGTACTTC. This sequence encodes CASSPSKGLSYEQYF.

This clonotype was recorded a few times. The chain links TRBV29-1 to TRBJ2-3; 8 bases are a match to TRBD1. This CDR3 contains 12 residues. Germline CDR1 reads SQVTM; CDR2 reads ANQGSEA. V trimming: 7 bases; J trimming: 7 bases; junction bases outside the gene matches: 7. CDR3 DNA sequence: TGCAGCGAACGACAGGGGAGTAATACGCAGTATTTT. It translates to CSERQGSNTQYF.

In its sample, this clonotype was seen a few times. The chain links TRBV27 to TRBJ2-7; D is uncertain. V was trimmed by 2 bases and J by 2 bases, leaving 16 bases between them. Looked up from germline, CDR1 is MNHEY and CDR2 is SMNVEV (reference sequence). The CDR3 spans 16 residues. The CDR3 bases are TGTGCCAGCAGTTTAGGGCCACTCCAAGACCCCTACGAGCAGTACTTC. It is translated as CASSLGPLQDPYEQYF.

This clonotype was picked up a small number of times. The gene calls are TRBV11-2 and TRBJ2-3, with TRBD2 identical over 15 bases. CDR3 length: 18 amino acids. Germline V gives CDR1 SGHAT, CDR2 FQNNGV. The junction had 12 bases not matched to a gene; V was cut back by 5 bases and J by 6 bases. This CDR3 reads CASSPGLGLAGGTDTQYF. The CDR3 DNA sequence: TGTGCCAGCAGCCCAGGCCTAGGACTAGCGGGGGGGACGGATACGCAGTATTTT.

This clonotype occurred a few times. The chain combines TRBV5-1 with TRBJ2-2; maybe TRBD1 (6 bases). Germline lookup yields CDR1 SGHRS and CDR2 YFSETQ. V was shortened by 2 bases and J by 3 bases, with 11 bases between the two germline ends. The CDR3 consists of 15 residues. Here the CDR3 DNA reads TGCGCCAGCAGCTTACCGGCAGGGGACACCGGGGAGCTGTTTTTT. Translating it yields CASSLPAGDTGELFF.

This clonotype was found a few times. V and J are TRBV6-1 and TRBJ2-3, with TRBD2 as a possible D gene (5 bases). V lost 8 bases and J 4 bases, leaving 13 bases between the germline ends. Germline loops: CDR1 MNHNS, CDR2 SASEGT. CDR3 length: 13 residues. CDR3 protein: CASRPRVPDTQYF. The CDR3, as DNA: TGTGCCAGCCGTCCGCGGGTACCAGATACGCAGTATTTT.

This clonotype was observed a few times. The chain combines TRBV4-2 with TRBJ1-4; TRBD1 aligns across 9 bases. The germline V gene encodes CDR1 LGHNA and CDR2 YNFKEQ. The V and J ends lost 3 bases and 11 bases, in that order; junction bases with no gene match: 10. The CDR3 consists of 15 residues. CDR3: CASSHAGQGYDKLFF. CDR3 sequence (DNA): TGTGCCAGCAGCCATGCGGGACAGGGTTACGACAAACTGTTTTTT.